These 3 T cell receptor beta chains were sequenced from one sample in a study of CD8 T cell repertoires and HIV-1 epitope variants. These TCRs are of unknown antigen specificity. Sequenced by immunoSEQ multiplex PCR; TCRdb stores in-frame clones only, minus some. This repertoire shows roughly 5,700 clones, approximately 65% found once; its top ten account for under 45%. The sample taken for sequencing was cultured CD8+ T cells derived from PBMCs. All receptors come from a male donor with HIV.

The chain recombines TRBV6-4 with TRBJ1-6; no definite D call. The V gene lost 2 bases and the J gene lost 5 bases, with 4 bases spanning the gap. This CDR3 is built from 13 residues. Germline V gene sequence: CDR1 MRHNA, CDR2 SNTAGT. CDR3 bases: TGTGCCAGCAGTGACAGGGATAATTCACCCCTCCACTTT. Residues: CASSDRDNSPLHF.

The CDR3 spells CASSEASGGGDYGYTF. CDR3 coding DNA: TGTGCCAGCAGTGAAGCGTCCGGCGGGGGGGACTATGGCTACACCTTC. The rearrangement uses TRBV2 and TRBJ1-2, with TRBD1 as a possible D gene (5 bases). The V and J ends lost 0 bases and 3 bases respectively, with 14 bases between them. Germline V lookup: CDR1 SNHLY, CDR2 FYNNEI. The length of the CDR3 is 16 residues.

The chain's CDR3 is CASSLEAGQETQYF. Written as DNA, the CDR3 is TGTGCCAGCAGCTTGGAGGCAGGGCAAGAGACCCAGTACTTC. The J gene is TRBJ2-5, the V gene TRBV5-4, with D possibly being TRBD1 (5 bases). V was pared by 0 bases and J by 2 bases, with 8 bases between. The CDR3 has 14 amino acids. The germline V gene encodes CDR1 SGHNT and CDR2 YYREEE (reference sequence). The variable domain in full, completed from reference TRBV5-4 and TRBJ2-5, reads ETGVTQSPTHLIKTRGQQVTLRCSSQSGHNTVSWYQQALGQGPQFIFQYYREEENGRGNFPPRFSGLQFPNYSSELNVNALELDDSALYLCASSLEAGQETQYFGPGTRLLVL.